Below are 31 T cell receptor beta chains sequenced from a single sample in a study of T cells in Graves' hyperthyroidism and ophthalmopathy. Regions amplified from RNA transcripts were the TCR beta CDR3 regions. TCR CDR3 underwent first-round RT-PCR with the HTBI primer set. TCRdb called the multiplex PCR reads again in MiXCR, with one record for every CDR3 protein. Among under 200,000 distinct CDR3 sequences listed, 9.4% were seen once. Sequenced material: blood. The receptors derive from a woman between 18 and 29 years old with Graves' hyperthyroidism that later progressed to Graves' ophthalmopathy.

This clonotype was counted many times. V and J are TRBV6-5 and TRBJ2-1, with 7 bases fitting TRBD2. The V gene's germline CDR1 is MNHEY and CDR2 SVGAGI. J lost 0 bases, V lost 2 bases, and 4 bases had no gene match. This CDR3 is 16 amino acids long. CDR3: CASSYVTGGSYNEQFF. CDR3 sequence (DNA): TGTGCCAGCAGTTACGTTACGGGGGGCTCCTACAATGAGCAGTTCTTC.

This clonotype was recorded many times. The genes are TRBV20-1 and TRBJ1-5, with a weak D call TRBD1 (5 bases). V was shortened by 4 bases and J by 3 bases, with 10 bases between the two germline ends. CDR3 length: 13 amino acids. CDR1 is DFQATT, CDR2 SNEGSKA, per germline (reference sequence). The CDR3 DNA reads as TGCAGTGCTACCGAGGGGACCAATCAGCCCCAGCATTTT. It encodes CSATEGTNQPQHF.

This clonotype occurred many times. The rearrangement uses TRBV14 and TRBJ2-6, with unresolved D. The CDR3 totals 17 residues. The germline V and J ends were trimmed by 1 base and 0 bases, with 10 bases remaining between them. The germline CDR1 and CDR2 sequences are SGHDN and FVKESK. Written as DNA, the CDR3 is TGTGCCAGCAGCCAAGTAAAACCCCCCTCTGGGGCCAACGTCCTGACTTTC. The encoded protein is CASSQVKPPSGANVLTF.

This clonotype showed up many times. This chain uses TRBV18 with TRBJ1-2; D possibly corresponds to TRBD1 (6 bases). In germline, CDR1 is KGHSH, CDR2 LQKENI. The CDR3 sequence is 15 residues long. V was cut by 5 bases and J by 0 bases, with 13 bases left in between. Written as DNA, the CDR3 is TGTGCCAGCTCAAACAGGGAGGTATCTAACTATGGCTACACCTTC. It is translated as CASSNREVSNYGYTF.

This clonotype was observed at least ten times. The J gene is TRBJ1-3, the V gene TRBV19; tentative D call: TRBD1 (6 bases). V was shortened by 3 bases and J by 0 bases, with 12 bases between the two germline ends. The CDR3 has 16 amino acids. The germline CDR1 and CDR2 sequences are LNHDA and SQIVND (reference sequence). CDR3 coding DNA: TGTGCCAGTAGTATCCGAACAGGGACCTCTGGAAACACCATATATTTT. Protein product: CASSIRTGTSGNTIYF.

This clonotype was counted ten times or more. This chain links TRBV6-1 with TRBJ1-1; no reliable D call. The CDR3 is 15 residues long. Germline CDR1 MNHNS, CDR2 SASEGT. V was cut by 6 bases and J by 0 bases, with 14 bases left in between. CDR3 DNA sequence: TGTGCCAGCAGCTTTTTCCTCGAACTGAACACTGAAGCTTTCTTT. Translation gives CASSFFLELNTEAFF.

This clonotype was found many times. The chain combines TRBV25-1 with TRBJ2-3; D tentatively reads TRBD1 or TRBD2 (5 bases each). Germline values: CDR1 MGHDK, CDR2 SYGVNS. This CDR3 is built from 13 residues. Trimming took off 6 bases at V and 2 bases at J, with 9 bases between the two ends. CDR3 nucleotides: TGTGCCAGCAGCCGGGACGACACAGATACGCAGTATTTT. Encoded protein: CASSRDDTDTQYF. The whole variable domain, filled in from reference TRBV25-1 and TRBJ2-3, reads EADIYQTPRYLVIGTGKKITLECSQTMGHDKMYWYQQDPGMELHLIHYSYGVNSTEKGDLSSESTVSRIRTEHFPLTLESARPSHTSQYLCASSRDDTDTQYFGPGTRLTVL.

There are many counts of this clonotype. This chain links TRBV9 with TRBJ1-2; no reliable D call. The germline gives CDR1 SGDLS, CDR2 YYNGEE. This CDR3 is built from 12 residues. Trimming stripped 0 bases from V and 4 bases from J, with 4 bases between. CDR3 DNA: TGTGCCAGCAGCGTAGACTTCTATGGCTACACCTTC. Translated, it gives CASSVDFYGYTF.

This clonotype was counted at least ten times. The CDR3 here is CASTSDSPLTYNEQFF. In DNA form, the CDR3 reads TGTGCCAGCACCTCGGACTCTCCCTTAACATACAATGAGCAGTTCTTC. V is TRBV27 and J is TRBJ2-1; a possible D gene is TRBD2 (5 bases). CDR3 length equals 16 residues. Trimming removed 7 bases at V and 4 bases at J, with 20 bases between. Germline lookup yields CDR1 MNHEY and CDR2 SMNVEV (reference sequence).

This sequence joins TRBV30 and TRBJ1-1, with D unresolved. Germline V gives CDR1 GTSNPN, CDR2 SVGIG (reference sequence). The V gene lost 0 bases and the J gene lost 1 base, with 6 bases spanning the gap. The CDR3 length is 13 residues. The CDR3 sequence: CAWSVYQNTEAFF. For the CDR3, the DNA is TGTGCCTGGAGTGTTTACCAGAACACTGAAGCTTTCTTT.

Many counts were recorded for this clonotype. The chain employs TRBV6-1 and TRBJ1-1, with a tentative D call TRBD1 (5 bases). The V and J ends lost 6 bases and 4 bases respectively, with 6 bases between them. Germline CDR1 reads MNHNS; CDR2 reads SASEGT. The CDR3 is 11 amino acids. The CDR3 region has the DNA TGTGCCAGCAGACAGGTCACTGAAGCTTTCTTT. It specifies CASRQVTEAFF.

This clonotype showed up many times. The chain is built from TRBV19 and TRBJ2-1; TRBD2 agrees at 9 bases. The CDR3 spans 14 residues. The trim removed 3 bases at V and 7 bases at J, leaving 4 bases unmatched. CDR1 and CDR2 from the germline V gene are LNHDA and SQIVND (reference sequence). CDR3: CASSMGGGANEQFF. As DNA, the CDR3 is TGTGCCAGTAGTATGGGCGGGGGGGCGAATGAGCAGTTCTTC. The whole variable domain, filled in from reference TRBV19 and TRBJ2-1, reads DGGITQSPKYLFRKEGQNVTLSCEQNLNHDAMYWYRQDPGQGLRLIYYSQIVNDFQKGDIAEGYSVSREKKESFPLTVTSAQKNPTAFYLCASSMGGGANEQFFGPGTRLTVL.

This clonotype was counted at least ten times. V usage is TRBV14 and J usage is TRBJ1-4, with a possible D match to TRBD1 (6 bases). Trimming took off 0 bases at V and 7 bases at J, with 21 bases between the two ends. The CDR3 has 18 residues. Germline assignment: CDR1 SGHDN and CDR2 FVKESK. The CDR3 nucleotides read TGTGCCAGCAGCCAAGAATCCTTCACAGGGAAGTTGGGTGAAAAACTGTTTTTT. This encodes CASSQESFTGKLGEKLFF.

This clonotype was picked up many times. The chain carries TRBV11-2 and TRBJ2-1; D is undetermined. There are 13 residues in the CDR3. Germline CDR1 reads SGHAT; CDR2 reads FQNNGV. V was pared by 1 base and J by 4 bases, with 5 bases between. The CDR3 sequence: CASSLVQYNEQFF. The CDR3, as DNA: TGTGCCAGCAGCTTAGTGCAGTACAATGAGCAGTTCTTC.

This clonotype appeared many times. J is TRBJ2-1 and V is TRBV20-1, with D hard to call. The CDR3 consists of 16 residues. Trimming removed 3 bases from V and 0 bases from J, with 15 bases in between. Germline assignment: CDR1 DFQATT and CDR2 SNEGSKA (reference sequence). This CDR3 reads CSASLVPLTSYNEQFF. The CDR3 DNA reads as TGCAGTGCTAGTCTGGTGCCTCTTACCTCCTACAATGAGCAGTTCTTC.

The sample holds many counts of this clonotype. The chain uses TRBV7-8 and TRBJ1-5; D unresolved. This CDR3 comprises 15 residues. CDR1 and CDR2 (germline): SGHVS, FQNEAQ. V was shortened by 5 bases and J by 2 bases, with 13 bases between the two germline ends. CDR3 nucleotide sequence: TGTGCCAGCAGCGATGTCGGGTGGGGCAATCAGCCCCAGCATTTT. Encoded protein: CASSDVGWGNQPQHF. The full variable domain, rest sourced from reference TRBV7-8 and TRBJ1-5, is GAGVSQSPRYKVAKRGQDVALRCDPISGHVSLFWYQQALGQGPEFLTYFQNEAQLDKSGLPSDRFFAERPEGSVSTLKIQRTQQEDSAVYLCASSDVGWGNQPQHFGDGTRLSIL.

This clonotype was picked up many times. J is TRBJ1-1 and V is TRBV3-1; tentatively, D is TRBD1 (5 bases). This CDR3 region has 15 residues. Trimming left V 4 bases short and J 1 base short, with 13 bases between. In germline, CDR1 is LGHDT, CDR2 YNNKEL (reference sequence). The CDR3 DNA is TGTGCCAGCAGCCTCGAGGGCGGGGGGAACACTGAAGCTTTCTTT. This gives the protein CASSLEGGGNTEAFF.

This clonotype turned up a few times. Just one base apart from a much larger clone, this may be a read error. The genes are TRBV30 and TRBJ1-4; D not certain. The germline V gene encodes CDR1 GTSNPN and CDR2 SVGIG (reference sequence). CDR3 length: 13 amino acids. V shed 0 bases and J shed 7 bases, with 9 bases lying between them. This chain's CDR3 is CAWSVVLGEKLFF. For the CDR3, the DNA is TGTGCCTGGAGTGTCGTTCTAGGTGAAAAACTGTTTTTT.

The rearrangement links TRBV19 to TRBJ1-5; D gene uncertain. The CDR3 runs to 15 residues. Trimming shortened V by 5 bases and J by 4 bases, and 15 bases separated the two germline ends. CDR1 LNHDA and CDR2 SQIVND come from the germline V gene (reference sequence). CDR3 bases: TGTGCCAGTAGTCCCCGGTGGCAGAAAAATCAGCCCCAGCATTTT. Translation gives CASSPRWQKNQPQHF.

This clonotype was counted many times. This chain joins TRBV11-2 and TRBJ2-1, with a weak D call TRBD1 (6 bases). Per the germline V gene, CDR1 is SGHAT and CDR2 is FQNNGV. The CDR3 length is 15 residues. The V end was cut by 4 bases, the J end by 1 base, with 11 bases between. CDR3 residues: CASSYRAGSYNEQFF. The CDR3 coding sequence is TGTGCCAGCAGCTACAGGGCAGGGTCCTACAATGAGCAGTTCTTC.

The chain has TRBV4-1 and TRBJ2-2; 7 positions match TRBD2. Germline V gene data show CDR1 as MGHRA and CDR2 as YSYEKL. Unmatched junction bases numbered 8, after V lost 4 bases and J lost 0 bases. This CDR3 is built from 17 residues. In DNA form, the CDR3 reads TGCGCCAGCAGCCCCCAGCTACTAGCGTCGAACACCGGGGAGCTGTTTTTT. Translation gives CASSPQLLASNTGELFF.

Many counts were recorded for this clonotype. The CDR3 region is CASRRTSGETQYF. In nucleotides, the CDR3 is TGTGCCAGCAGGCGGACTAGCGGGGAGACCCAGTACTTC. The chain combines TRBV6-1 with TRBJ2-5, with 11 bases lining up with TRBD2. The CDR3 extends over 13 amino acids. CDR1 and CDR2 from the germline V gene are MNHNS and SASEGT. With V trimmed by 6 bases and J by 5 bases, 2 bases remained unmatched.

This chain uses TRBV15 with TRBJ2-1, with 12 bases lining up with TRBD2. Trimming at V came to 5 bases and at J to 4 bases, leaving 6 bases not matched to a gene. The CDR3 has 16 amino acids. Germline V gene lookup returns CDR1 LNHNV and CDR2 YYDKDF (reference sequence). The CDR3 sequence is CATSRRGLAGYNEQFF. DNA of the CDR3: TGTGCCACCAGCCGCCGAGGACTAGCGGGATACAATGAGCAGTTCTTC.

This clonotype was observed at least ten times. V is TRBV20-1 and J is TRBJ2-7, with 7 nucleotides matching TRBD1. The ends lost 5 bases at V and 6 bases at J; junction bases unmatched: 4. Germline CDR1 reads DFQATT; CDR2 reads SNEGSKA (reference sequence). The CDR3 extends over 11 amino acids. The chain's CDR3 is CSAPTGPEQYF. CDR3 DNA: TGCAGTGCTCCGACAGGGCCCGAGCAGTACTTC.

CDR3 residues: CASSFPGVSSHEQYF. CDR3 sequence (DNA): TGTGCCAGCAGCTTTCCCGGTGTTAGCTCCCACGAGCAGTACTTC. The V gene is TRBV12-1, the J gene TRBJ2-7; the D segment call TRBD1 is taken from the table without a DNA check. TRBV12-1 is assigned pseudogene status. The CDR3 contains 15 residues.

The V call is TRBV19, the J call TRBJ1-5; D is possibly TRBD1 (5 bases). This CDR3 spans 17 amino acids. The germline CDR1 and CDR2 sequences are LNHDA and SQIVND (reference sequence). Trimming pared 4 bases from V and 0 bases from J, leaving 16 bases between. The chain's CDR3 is CASSKWGDSNSNQPQHF. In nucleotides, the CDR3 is TGTGCCAGTAGTAAATGGGGGGATTCTAATAGCAATCAGCCCCAGCATTTT.

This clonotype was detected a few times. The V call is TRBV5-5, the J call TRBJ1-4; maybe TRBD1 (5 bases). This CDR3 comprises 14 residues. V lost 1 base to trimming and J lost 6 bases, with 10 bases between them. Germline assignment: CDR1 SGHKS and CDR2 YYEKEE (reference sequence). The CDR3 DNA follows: TGTGCCAGCAGCTTGTGGGGCAGCGATGAAAAACTGTTTTTT. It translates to CASSLWGSDEKLFF.

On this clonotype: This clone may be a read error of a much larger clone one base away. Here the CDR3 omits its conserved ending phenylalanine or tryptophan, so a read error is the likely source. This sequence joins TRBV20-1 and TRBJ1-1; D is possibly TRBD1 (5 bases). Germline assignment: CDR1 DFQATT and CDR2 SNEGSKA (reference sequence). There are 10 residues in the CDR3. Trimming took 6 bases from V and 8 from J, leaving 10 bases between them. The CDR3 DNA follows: TGCAGTGCCGACAGCTTAGAAGCTTTCCTT. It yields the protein CSADSLEAFL.

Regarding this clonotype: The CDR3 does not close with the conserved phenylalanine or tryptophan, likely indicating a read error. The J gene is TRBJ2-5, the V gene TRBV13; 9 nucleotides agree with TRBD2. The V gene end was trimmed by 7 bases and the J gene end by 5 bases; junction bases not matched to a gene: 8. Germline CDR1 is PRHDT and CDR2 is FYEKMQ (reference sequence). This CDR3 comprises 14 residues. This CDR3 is CASTHLAGEETQYS. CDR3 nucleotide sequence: TGTGCCAGCACCCATTTAGCGGGAGAGGAGACCCAGTACTCC.

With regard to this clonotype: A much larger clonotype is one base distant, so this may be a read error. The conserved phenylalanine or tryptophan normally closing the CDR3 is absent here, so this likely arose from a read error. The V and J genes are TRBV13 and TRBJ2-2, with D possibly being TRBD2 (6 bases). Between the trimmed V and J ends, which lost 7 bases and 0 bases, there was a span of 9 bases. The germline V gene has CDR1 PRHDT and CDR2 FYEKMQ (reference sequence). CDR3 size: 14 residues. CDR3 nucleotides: TGTGCCAGCAATCGCGGGGCGAACACCGGGGAGCTGTTTTCT. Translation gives CASNRGANTGELFS.

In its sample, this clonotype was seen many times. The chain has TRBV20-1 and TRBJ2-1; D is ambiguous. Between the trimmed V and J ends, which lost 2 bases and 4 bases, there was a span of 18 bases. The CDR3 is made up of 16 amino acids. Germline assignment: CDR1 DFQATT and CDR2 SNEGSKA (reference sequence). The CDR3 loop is CSARPYSGSGYNEQFF. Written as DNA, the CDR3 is TGCAGTGCTAGACCGTACTCTGGCAGTGGTTACAATGAGCAGTTCTTC.